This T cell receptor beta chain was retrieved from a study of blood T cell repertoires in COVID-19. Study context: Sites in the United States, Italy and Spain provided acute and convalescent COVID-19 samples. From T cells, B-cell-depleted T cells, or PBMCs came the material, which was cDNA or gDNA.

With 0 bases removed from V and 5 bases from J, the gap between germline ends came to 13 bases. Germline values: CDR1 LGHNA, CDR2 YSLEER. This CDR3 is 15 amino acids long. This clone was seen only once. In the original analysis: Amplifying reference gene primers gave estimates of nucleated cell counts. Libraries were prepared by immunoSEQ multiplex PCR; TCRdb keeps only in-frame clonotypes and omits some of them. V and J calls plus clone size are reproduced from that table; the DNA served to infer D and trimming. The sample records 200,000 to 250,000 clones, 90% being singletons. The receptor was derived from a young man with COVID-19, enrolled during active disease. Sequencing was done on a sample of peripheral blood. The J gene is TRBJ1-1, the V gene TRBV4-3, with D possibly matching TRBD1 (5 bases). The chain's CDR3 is CASSQDLQGRTEAFF. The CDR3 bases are TGCGCCAGCAGCCAAGATCTGCAGGGTCGGACTGAAGCTTTCTTT.